This T cell receptor (beta chain) was sequenced during a study of T cell changes during pregnancy in multiple sclerosis. The repertoire was sequenced with immunoSEQ multiplex PCR; TCRdb's copy has only in-frame clones and lacks some. The data show fewer than 30,000 clones, roughly 90% seen once. V shed 4 bases, J shed 8 bases, and the junction held 13 bases outside the gene matches. Germline V lookup: CDR1 ENHRY, CDR2 SYGVKD. The CDR3 runs to 18 residues. In its sample, this clone was seen a few times. The sequence derives from a female donor in good health, enrolled as a control in a pregnancy study. The chain is built from TRBV10-3 and TRBJ2-1; 14 nucleotides align to TRBD2. The sequences come from CD8+ T cells from peripheral blood mononuclear cells, collected in the third trimester of pregnancy. The CDR3 DNA sequence: TGTGCCATCAGTGCGGTGGGGACTAGCGGGAGCCGGCTCGATGAGCAGTTCTTC. This codes for CAISAVGTSGSRLDEQFF.